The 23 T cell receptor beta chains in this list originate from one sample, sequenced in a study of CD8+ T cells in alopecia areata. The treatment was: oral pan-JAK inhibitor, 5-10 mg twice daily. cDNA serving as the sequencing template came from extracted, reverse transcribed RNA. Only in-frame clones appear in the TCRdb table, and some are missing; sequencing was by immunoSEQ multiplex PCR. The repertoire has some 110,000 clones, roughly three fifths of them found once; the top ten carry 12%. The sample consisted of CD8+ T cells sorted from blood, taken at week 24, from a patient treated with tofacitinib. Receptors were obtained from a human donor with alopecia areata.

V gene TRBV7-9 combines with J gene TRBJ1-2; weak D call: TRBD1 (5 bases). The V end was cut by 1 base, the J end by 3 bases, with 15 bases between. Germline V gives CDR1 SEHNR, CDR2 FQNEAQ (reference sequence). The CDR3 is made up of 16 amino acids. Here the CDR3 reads CASSLGTARDHYGYTF. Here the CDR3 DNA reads TGTGCCAGCAGCTTAGGCACAGCGAGGGACCACTATGGCTACACCTTC.

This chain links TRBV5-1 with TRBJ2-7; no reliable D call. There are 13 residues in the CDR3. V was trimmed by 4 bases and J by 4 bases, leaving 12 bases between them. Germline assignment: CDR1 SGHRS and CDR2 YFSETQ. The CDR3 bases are TGCGCCAGCAGCCCCCAGGACGCTTACGAGCAGTACTTC. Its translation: CASSPQDAYEQYF.

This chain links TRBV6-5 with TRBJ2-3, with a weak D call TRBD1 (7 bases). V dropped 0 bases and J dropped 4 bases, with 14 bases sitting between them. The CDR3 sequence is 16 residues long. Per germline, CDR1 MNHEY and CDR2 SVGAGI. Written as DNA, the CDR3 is TGTGCCAGCAGTTACTCGCGCCAGGGGGGCCCAGATACGCAGTATTTT. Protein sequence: CASSYSRQGGPDTQYF.

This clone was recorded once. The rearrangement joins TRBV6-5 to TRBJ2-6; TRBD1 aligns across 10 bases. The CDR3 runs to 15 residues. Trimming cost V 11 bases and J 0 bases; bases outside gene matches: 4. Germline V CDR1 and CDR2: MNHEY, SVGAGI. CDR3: CAGDRGPSGANVLTF. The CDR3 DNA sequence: TGTGCCGGAGACAGGGGGCCCTCTGGGGCCAACGTCCTGACTTTC.

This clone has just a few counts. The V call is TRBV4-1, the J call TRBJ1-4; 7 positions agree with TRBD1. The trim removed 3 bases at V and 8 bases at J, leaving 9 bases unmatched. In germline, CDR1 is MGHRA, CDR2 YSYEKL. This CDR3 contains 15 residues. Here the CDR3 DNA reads TGCGCCAGCAGCCAGAGAGACAGGGACGGCGAAAAACTGTTTTTT. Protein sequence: CASSQRDRDGEKLFF.

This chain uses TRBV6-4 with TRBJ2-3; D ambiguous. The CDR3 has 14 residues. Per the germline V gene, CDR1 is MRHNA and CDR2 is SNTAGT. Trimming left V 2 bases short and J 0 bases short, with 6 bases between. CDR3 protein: CASSDGLSTDTQYF. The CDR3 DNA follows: TGTGCCAGCAGTGACGGTCTGAGCACAGATACGCAGTATTTT.

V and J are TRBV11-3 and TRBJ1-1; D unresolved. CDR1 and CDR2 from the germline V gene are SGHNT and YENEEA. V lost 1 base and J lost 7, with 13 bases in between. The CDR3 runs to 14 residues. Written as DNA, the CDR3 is TGTGCCAGCAGCTTAGCGATGGGTACTGGTGAAGCTTTCTTT. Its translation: CASSLAMGTGEAFF.

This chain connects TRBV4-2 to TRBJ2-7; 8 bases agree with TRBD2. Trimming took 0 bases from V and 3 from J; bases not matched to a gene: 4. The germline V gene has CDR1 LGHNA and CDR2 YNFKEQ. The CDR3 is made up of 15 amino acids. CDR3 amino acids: CASSQDPSGLYEQYF. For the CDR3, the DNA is TGTGCCAGCAGCCAAGACCCTAGCGGGCTCTACGAGCAGTACTTC.

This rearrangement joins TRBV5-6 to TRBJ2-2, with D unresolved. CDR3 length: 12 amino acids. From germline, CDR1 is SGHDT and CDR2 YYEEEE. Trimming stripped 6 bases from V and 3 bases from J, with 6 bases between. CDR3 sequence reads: CASIGDTGELFF. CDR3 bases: TGTGCCAGCATTGGGGACACCGGGGAGCTGTTTTTT.

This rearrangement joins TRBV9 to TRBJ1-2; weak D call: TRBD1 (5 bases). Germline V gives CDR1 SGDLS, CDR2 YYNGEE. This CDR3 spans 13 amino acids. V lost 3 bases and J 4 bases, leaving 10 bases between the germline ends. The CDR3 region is CASSGGGSYGYTF. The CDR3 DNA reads TGTGCCAGCAGCGGGGGCGGCTCCTATGGCTACACCTTC.

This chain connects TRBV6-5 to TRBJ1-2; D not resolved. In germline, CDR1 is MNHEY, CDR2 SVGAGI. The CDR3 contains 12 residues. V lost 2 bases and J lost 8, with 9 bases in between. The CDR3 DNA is TGTGCCAGCAGTTACGGGAACGGCGGCTACACCTTC. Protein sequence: CASSYGNGGYTF.

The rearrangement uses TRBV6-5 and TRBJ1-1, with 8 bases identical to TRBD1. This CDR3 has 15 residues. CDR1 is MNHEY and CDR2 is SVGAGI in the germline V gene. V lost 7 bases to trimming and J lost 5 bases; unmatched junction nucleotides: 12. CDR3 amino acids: CASNLLTGVGTEAFF. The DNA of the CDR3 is TGTGCCAGCAACTTACTGACAGGGGTTGGGACTGAAGCTTTCTTT.

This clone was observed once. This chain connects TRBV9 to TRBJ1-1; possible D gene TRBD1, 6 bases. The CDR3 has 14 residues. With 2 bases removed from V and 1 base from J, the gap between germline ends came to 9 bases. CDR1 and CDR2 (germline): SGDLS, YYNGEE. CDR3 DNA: TGTGCCAGCAGCGTTGGGGACACGAACACTGAAGCTTTCTTT. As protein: CASSVGDTNTEAFF.

The CDR3 region has the DNA TGTGCCTGGAGTATATGGGCGGGGAACTCCTACGAGCAGTACTTC. This translates into CAWSIWAGNSYEQYF. The V and J genes are TRBV30 and TRBJ2-7, with a tentative D call TRBD2 (6 bases). Trimming cost V 2 bases and J 0 bases, with 14 bases left between them. The CDR3 spans 15 residues. In germline, CDR1 is GTSNPN, CDR2 SVGIG (reference sequence).

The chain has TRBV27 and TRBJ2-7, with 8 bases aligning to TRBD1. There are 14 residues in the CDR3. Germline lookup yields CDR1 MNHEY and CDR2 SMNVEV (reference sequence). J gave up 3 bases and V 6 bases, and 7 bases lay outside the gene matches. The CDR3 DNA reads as TGTGCCAGCAGCGACAGGGGAACCTTCTACGAGCAGTACTTC. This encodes CASSDRGTFYEQYF.

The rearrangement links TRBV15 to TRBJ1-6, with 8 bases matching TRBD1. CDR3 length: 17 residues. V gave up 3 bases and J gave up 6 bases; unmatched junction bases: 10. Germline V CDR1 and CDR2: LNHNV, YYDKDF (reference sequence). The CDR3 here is CATSSGRGLPLNSPLHF. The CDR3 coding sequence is TGTGCCACCAGCAGTGGCAGGGGGCTTCCCCTTAATTCACCCCTCCACTTT.

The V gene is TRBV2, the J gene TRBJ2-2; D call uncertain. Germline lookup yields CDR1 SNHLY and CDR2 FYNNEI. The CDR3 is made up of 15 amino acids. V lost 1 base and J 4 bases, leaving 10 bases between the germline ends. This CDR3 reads CASSEVEGSTGELFF. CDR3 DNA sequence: TGTGCCAGCAGTGAAGTCGAAGGATCCACCGGGGAGCTGTTTTTT.

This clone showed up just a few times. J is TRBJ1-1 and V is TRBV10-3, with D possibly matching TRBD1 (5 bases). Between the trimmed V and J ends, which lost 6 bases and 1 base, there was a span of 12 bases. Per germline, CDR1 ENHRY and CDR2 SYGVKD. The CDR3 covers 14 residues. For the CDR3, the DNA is TGTGCCATCAGATTACAGGTCGAGAACACTGAAGCTTTCTTT. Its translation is CAIRLQVENTEAFF.

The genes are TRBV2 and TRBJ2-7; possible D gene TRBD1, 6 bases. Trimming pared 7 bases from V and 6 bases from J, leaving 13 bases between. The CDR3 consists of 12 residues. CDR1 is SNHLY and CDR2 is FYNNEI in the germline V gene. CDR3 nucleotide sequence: TGTGCCAGCAAGGGGGATAGACGCGAGCAGTACTTC. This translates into CASKGDRREQYF.

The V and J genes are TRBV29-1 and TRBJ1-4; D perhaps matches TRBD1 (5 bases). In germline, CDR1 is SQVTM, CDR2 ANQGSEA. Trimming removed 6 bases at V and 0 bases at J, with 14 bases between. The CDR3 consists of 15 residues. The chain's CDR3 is CSVEGTTTTNEKLFF. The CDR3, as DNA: TGCAGCGTCGAGGGGACGACTACAACTAATGAAAAACTGTTTTTT.

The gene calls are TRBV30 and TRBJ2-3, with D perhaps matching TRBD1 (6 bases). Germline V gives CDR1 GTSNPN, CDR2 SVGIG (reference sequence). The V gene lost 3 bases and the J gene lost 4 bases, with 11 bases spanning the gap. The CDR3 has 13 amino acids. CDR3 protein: CAWSVDRPDTQYF. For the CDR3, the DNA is TGTGCCTGGAGCGTTGACAGGCCAGATACGCAGTATTTT.

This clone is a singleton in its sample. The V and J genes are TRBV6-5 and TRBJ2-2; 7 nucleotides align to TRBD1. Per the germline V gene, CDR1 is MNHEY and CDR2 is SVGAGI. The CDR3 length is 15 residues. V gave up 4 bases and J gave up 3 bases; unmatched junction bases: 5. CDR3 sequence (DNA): TGTGCCAGCAGTTTCGGACAGGTGGACACCGGGGAGCTGTTTTTT. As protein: CASSFGQVDTGELFF.

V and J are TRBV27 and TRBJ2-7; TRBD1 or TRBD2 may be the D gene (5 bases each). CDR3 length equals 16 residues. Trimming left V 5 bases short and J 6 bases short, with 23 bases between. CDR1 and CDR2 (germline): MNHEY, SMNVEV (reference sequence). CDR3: CASSPSLGVRGFEQYF. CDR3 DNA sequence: TGTGCCAGCAGTCCGTCTTTGGGGGTCCGGGGCTTCGAGCAGTACTTC.